This T cell receptor (beta chain) was sequenced in a study of shared clonotypes between healthy human individuals. CDR1 is SGHNT, CDR2 YENEEA, per germline. The CDR3 has 16 residues. Trimming stripped 1 base from V and 2 bases from J, with 13 bases between. Using immunoSEQ multiplex PCR, the repertoire was profiled, and TCRdb retains in-frame clones only, with some absent. The sample has around 1.1 million clones; approximately 77% are singletons. The clonotype was recovered from a man between 18 and 29 years old in good health. Some clones in this sample may be carry-over from other donors' samples. Sequencing was performed on memory CD4+ T cells from PBMCs. Subset reported: CD45RA-negative fraction. The rearrangement joins TRBV11-3 to TRBJ2-3, with TRBD2 as a possible D gene (5 bases). In DNA, the CDR3 is TGTGCCAGCAGCTTAGGCCACCTCGGGGACACAGATACGCAGTATTTT. It specifies CASSLGHLGDTDTQYF.